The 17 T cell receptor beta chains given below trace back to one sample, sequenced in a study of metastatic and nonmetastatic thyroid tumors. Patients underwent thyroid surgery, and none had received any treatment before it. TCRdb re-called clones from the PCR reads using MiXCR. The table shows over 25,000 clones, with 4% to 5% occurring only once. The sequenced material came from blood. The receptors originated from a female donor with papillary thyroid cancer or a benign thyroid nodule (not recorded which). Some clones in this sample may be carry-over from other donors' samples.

The CDR3 protein is CAAHGRDYTGELFF. In nucleotides, the CDR3 is TGTGCCGCACACGGGAGGGATTACACCGGGGAGCTGTTTTTT. This sequence joins TRBV28 and TRBJ2-2; 8 bases are a match to TRBD2. V dropped 11 bases and J dropped 3; count of bases not matched to a gene: 8. This CDR3 has 14 residues. From germline, CDR1 is MDHEN and CDR2 SYDVKM.

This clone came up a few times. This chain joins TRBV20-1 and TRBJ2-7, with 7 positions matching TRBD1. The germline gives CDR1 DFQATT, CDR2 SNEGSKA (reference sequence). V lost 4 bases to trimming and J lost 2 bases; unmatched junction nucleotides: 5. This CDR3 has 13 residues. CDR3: CSANRDSTYEQYF. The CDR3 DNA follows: TGCAGTGCTAACCGGGACAGTACCTACGAGCAGTACTTC.

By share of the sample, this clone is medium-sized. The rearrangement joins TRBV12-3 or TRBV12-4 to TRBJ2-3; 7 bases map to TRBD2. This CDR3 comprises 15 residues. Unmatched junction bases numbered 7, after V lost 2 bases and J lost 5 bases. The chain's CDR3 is CASSLMASGGDTQYF. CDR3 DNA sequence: TGTGCCAGCAGTTTAATGGCTAGCGGAGGAGATACGCAGTATTTT.

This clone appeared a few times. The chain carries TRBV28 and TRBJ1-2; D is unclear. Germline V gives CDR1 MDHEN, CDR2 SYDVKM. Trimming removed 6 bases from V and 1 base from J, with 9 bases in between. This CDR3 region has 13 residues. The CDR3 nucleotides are TGTGCCAGCAGAATCGGGCTTAACTATGGCTACACCTTC. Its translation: CASRIGLNYGYTF.

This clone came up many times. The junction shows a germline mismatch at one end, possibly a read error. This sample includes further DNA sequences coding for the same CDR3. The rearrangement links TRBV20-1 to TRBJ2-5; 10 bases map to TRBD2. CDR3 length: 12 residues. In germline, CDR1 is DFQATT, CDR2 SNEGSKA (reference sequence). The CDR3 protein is CSAREGLRGLAF. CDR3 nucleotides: TGCAGTGCTAGAGAGGGTCTGAGGGGACTAGCGTTC.

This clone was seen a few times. CDR3 DNA sequence: TGTGCCAGCACCCCGGGGTGGGTTACGGAGCAGTTCTTC. As protein: CASTPGWVTEQFF. The chain combines TRBV12-3 or TRBV12-4 with TRBJ2-1; perhaps TRBD2 as D (5 bases). V was clipped by 7 bases and J by 10 bases, with 17 bases between them. This CDR3 comprises 13 residues.

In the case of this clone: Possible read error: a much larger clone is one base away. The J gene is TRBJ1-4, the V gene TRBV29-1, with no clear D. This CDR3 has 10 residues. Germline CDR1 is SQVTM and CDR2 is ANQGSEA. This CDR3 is CIVGQEKLFF. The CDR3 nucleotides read TGCATCGTTGGGCAGGAAAAACTGTTTTTT.

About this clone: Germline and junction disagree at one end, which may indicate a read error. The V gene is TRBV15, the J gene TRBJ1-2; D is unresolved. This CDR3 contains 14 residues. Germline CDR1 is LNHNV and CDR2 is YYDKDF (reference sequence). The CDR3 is CASSRDSQRDGYTF. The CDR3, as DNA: TGTGCCTCCAGCAGAGATTCCCAAAGGGATGGCTACACCTTC.

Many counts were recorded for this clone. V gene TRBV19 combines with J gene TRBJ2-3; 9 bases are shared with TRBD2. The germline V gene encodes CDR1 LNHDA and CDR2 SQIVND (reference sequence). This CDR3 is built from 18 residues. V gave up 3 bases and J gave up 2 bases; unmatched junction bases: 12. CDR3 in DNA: TGTGCCAGTAGTATTCGTCCCTGGCGACTAGCGGCCACAGATACGCAGTATTTT. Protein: CASSIRPWRLAATDTQYF. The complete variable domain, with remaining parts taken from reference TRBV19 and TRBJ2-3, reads DGGITQSPKYLFRKEGQNVTLSCEQNLNHDAMYWYRQDPGQGLRLIYYSQIVNDFQKGDIAEGYSVSREKKESFPLTVTSAQKNPTAFYLCASSIRPWRLAATDTQYFGPGTRLTVL.

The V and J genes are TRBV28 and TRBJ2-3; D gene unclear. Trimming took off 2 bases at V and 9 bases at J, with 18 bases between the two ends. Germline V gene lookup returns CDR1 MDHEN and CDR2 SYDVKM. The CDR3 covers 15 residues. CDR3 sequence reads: CASSLESGRSLTQYF. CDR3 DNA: TGTGCCAGCAGTTTAGAGTCGGGCCGATCCTTAACGCAGTATTTT.

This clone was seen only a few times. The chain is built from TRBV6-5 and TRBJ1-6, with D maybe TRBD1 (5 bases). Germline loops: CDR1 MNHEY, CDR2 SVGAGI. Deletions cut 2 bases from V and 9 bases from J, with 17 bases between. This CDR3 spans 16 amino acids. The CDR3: CASSYAPPGPSSPLHF. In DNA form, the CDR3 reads TGTGCCAGCAGTTACGCTCCCCCGGGGCCGAGTTCACCCCTCCACTTT.

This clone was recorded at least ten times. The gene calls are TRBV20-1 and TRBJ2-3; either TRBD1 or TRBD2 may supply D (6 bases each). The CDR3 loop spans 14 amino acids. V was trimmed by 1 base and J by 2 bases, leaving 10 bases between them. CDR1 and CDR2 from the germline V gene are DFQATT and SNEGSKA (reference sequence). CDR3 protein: CSARAGAYTDTQYF. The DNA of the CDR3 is TGCAGTGCTAGAGCGGGGGCTTACACAGATACGCAGTATTTT.

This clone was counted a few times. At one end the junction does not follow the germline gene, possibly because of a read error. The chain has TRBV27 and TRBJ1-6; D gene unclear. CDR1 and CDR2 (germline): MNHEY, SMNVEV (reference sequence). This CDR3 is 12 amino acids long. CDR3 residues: CASGRTHSPVHF. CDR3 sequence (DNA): TGTGCCAGTGGACGGACCCATTCACCCGTCCACTTT.

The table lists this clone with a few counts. CDR3 sequence reads: CASSPGTVNTEAFF. As DNA, the CDR3 is TGTGCCAGCAGTCCTGGGACAGTGAACACTGAAGCTTTCTTT. The rearrangement joins TRBV12-3 or TRBV12-4 to TRBJ1-1, with 7 positions matching TRBD1. The ends lost 5 bases at V and 0 bases at J; junction bases unmatched: 3. This CDR3 has 14 residues.

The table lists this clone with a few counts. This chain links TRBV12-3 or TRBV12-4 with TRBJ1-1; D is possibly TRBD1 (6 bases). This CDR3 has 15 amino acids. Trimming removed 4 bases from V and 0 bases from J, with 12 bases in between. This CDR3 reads CASSSMGALNTEAFF. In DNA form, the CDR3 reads TGTGCCAGCAGTTCTATGGGGGCCTTGAACACTGAAGCTTTCTTT.

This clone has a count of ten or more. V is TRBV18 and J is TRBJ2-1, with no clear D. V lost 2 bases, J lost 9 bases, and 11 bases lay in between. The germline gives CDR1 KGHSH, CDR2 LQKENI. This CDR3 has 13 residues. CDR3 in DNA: TGTGCCAGCTCACCAGACCAACGGCGTGAGCAGTTCTTC. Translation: CASSPDQRREQFF.

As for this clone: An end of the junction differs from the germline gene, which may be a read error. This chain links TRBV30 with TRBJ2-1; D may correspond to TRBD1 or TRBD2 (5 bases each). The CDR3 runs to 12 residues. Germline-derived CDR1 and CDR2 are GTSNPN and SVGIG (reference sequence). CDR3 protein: CAWDGTYNEQFF. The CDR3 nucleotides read TGTGCCTGGGACGGGACCTACAATGAACAGTTCTTC.